Below, one T cell receptor beta chain is given with its context. Its target is not known. PCR employed 60 Vbeta and 13 Jbeta primers. Some clones are missing from TCRdb's copy, which holds only in-frame ones; the method was immunoSEQ multiplex PCR. Of about 200,000 clones listed, over 65% are singletons. Looked up from germline, CDR1 is SGHDN and CDR2 is FVKESK. This CDR3 region has 14 residues. Trimming at V came to 5 bases and at J to 6 bases, leaving 8 bases not matched to a gene. This record belongs to a study of cytomegalovirus exposure and HLA in healthy donors. The study, taken as a whole, reports: Donors belonging to an Asian-associated ancestry cluster reportedly showed fewer N-insertions in productive TCRs than the approximately 680-donor mean, according to what a later analysis found. HLA alleles were associated with some 16,000 TCR beta sequences in a later analysis at 0.05 false discovery rate.

The rearrangement uses TRBV14 and TRBJ2-7, with 9 positions matching TRBD1. This sequence was found in a woman between 25 and 40 years old in good health and CMV-seronegative. The sequenced material came from PBMCs. The CDR3 protein is CASSGQGIPIEQYF. CDR3 DNA sequence: TGTGCCAGCAGCGGACAGGGGATCCCTATCGAGCAGTACTTC. Full variable domain (rest looked up from reference TRBV14 and TRBJ2-7): EAGVTQFPSHSVIEKGQTVTLRCDPISGHDNLYWYRRVMGKEIKFLLHFVKESKQDESGMPNNRFLAERTGGTYSTLKVQPAELEDSGVYFCASSGQGIPIEQYFGPGTRLTVT.